Sequencing of this T cell receptor (beta chain) was carried out in a study of regulatory T cells in long-lasting Graves disease. CDR1 is LNHDA and CDR2 is SQIVND in the germline V gene (reference sequence). The CDR3 contains 15 residues. V dropped 7 bases and J dropped 2 bases, with 14 bases sitting between them. The time point was: persistent/refractory GD, antithyroid drugs over 5 years with positive TRAb. Making the TCR library involved RNA that had been extracted from PBMCs. According to the study, TCR beta libraries were built with iRepertoire HTBI primers and CDR3-region Arm-PCR. Each CDR3 protein gets one entry after TCRdb re-called the multiplex PCR reads with MiXCR. The sample includes a few hundred thousand distinct CDR3 sequences, around 20% of them seen just once.

This TCR came from a female donor with Graves disease. This chain uses TRBV19 with TRBJ2-2; no reliable D call. The specimen was peripheral blood mononuclear cells (PBMCs), collected when the disease was refractory, from a patient treated with antithyroid drugs. The CDR3 is CASTPLTVNTGELFF. The CDR3 DNA reads as TGTGCCAGTACCCCCCTGACCGTAAACACCGGGGAGCTGTTTTTT.